The T cell receptor beta chain described here comes from a study of T cell changes during pregnancy in multiple sclerosis. Germline loops: CDR1 SGHTA, CDR2 FQGNSA. Germline trimming cut 1 base from V and 1 base from J; bases unmatched to any gene: 3. This CDR3 comprises 16 residues. Only in-frame clones appear in the TCRdb table, and some are missing; sequencing was by immunoSEQ multiplex PCR. Among around 40,000 clones listed, 91% were seen once. Here the sequenced sample was CD4+ T cells from peripheral blood mononuclear cells, taken before pregnancy. V is TRBV7-2 and J is TRBJ2-3, with TRBD2 matching 9 bases. The clonotype was recovered from a female donor with multiple sclerosis, enrolled in a pregnancy study. Here the CDR3 DNA reads TGTGCCAGCAGCTTAGGGTTAGCGGGGGGCACAGATACGCAGTATTTT. This codes for CASSLGLAGGTDTQYF.